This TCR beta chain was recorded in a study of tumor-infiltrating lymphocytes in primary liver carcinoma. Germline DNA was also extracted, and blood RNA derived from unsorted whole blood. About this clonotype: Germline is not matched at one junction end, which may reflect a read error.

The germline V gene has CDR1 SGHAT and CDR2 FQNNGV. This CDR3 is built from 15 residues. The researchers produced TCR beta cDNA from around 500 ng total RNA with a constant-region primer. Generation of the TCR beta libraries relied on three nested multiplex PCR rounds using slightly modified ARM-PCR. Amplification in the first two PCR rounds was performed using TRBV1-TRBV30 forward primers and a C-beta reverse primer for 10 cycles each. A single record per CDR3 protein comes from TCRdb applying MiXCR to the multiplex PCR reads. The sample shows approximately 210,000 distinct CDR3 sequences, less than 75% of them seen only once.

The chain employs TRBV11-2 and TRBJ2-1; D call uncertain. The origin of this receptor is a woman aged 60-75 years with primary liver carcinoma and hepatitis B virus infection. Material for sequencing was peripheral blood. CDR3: CVSSLGRTAYDEQFF. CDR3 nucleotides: TGTGTCAGCAGCTTAGGTAGAACAGCCTACGATGAGCAGTTCTTC.